This T cell receptor beta chain was retrieved from a study of T-cell reconstitution after alpha-beta-depleted transplantation in children. Study-level points and caveats: Newly generated T cells supplied most T-cell counts and diversity one year post-transplant. It was reported that alpha-beta T cells came from several hundred expanded graft clones (about two months after transplant). From surviving recipient T cells and thymic progenitors came the high day-60 TCRbeta diversity observed in some patients.

This clonotype was found many times. Antigen unknown. The CDR3 totals 17 residues. Trimming took 7 bases from V and 5 from J; bases not matched to a gene: 11. A TCRbeta library incorporating unique molecular identifiers was prepared. One entry per CDR3 protein, called by TCRdb with MiXCR from the PCR reads. There are 250,000 to 300,000 distinct CDR3 sequences in the sample; about 9.5% occur only once, and 7% to 9.5% lies in the top ten. Source: PBMCs, taken before TCRalphabeta/CD19-depleted stem cell transplant. The chain recombines TRBV12-3 or TRBV12-4 with TRBJ2-2; 12 bases are shared with TRBD2. This clonotype originated in a boy under two years old with acute myeloid leukemia, due to receive a stem cell transplant. CDR3 bases: TGTGCCAGCACCACCCCCCGACTAGCGGGAGTAACCGGGGAGCTGTTTTTT. This gives the protein CASTTPRLAGVTGELFF.